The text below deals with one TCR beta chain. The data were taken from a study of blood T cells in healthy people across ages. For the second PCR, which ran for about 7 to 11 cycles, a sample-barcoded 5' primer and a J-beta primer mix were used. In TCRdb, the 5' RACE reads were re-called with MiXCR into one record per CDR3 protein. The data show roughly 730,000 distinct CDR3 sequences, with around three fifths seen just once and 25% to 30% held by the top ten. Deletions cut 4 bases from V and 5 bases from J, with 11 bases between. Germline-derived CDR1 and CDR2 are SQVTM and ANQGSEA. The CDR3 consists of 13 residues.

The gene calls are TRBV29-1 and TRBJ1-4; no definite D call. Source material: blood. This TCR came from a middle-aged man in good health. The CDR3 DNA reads TGCAGCGTTGTGCCAGGTCCCAATGAAAAACTGTTTTTT. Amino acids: CSVVPGPNEKLFF.